This is a list of T cell receptor beta chains from one sample in a study of control samples from healthy donors and cancer patients. The data were produced by immunoSEQ multiplex PCR, yet TCRdb's version contains in-frame clones alone and is incomplete. The data hold around 100,000 clones, with about nine tenths observed a single time. Sequences were obtained from blood. Receptors originate from a woman aged 18-29 years in good health. CDR3s include the opening cysteine and the closing phenylalanine or tryptophan. A D gene is named only where the DNA matches it firmly. Clone size, where shown, is once, few, many, or a class for clones that have expanded.

abundance: NA
v_gene: TRBV5-4
j_gene: TRBJ1-2
d_gene: NA
CDR3aa: CASSSQGNYGYTF
CDR3nt: TGTGCCAGCAGCTCCCAGGGGAATTATGGCTACACCTTC

abundance: NA
v_gene: TRBV4-1
j_gene: TRBJ1-1
d_gene: TRBD1
CDR3aa: CASSQETGLGFF
CDR3nt: TGCGCCAGCAGCCAAGAGACAGGGTTGGGTTTCTTT

abundance: NA
v_gene: TRBV29-1
j_gene: TRBJ2-3
d_gene: TRBD2
CDR3aa: CSVVLGGEVYTQYF
CDR3nt: TGCAGCGTTGTGTTGGGGGGGGAGGTTTATACGCAGTATTTT

abundance: NA
v_gene: TRBV2
j_gene: TRBJ2-7
d_gene: TRBD1
CDR3aa: CASSEGQGVREQYF
CDR3nt: TGTGCCAGCAGTGAGGGACAGGGGGTGAGGGAGCAGTACTTC

abundance: NA
v_gene: TRBV6-5
j_gene: TRBJ1-2
d_gene: TRBD1
CDR3aa: CASSLEGQAGYTF
CDR3nt: TGTGCCAGCAGCCTGGAGGGACAGGCAGGCTACACCTTC

abundance: NA
v_gene: TRBV2
j_gene: TRBJ1-5
d_gene: TRBD1
CDR3aa: CASSPGTELQPQHF
CDR3nt: TGTGCCAGCAGTCCCGGGACAGAACTTCAGCCCCAGCATTTT

abundance: NA
v_gene: TRBV28
j_gene: TRBJ2-7
d_gene: TRBD2
CDR3aa: CASSWEGWREQYF
CDR3nt: TGTGCCAGCAGTTGGGAGGGCTGGAGGGAGCAGTACTTC

abundance: NA
v_gene: TRBV5-1
j_gene: TRBJ2-1
d_gene: TRBD2
CDR3aa: CASSYTSGGPWEQFF
CDR3nt: TGCGCCAGCAGCTATACTAGCGGGGGACCTTGGGAGCAGTTCTTC

abundance: NA
v_gene: TRBV6-4
j_gene: TRBJ2-2
d_gene: TRBD2
CDR3aa: CASSESGETGELFF
CDR3nt: TGTGCCAGCAGTGAGAGCGGGGAAACCGGGGAGCTGTTTTTT

abundance: NA
v_gene: TRBV6-5
j_gene: TRBJ2-3
d_gene: NA
CDR3aa: CASSYGGDRTDTQYF
CDR3nt: TGTGCCAGCAGTTACGGCGGGGATCGCACAGATACGCAGTATTTT

abundance: NA
v_gene: TRBV7-3
j_gene: TRBJ2-3
d_gene: TRBD2
CDR3aa: CASSLQPSGGKWADTQYF
CDR3nt: TGTGCCAGCAGCTTACAGCCTAGCGGGGGCAAGTGGGCAGATACGCAGTATTTT

abundance: NA
v_gene: TRBV6-1
j_gene: TRBJ2-3
d_gene: TRBD2
CDR3aa: CASSEAASGGPSTDTQYF
CDR3nt: TGTGCCAGCAGTGAAGCGGCTAGCGGGGGCCCTAGCACAGATACGCAGTATTTT

abundance: NA
v_gene: TRBV13
j_gene: TRBJ2-1
d_gene: TRBD1
CDR3aa: CASSSVGQGDTEQFF
CDR3nt: TGTGCCAGCAGCTCCGTAGGACAGGGAGACACTGAGCAGTTCTTC

abundance: once
v_gene: TRBV6-1
j_gene: TRBJ2-7
d_gene: TRBD2
CDR3aa: CASSEGTRYEQYF
CDR3nt: TGTGCCAGCAGTGAAGGGACTAGGTACGAGCAGTACTTC

abundance: NA
v_gene: TRBV3-1/TRBV3-2
j_gene: TRBJ2-7
d_gene: NA
CDR3aa: CASSQDRVEGDSLYEQYF
CDR3nt: TGTGCCAGCAGCCAAGACCGGGTCGAGGGCGACTCCCTCTACGAGCAGTACTTC

abundance: NA
v_gene: TRBV6-5
j_gene: TRBJ1-6
d_gene: NA
CDR3aa: CASRLMGDSPLHF
CDR3nt: TGTGCCAGCAGATTAATGGGGGATTCACCCCTCCACTTT

abundance: NA
v_gene: TRBV7-9
j_gene: TRBJ1-2
d_gene: NA
CDR3aa: CASSLGGTGSYGYTF
CDR3nt: TGTGCCAGCAGCTTAGGTGGAACGGGTAGCTATGGCTACACCTTC

abundance: NA
v_gene: TRBV19
j_gene: TRBJ2-1
d_gene: TRBD2
CDR3aa: CASSIYSAGGAGQFF
CDR3nt: TGTGCCAGTAGTATCTATTCAGCGGGGGGCGCGGGGCAGTTCTTC

abundance: once
v_gene: TRBV3-1/TRBV3-2
j_gene: TRBJ1-2
d_gene: TRBD1
CDR3aa: CASSRTGAPNYGYTF
CDR3nt: TGTGCCAGCAGCCGAACAGGGGCCCCTAACTATGGCTACACCTTC

abundance: NA
v_gene: TRBV7-8
j_gene: TRBJ2-7
d_gene: TRBD1
CDR3aa: CASSRIETGTEAYEQYF
CDR3nt: TGTGCCAGCAGCCGTATCGAAACCGGGACAGAAGCCTACGAGCAGTACTTC

abundance: NA
v_gene: TRBV5-1
j_gene: TRBJ2-5
d_gene: NA
CDR3aa: CASSLRVQETQYF
CDR3nt: TGCGCCAGCAGCTTGAGGGTACAAGAGACCCAGTACTTC

abundance: NA
v_gene: TRBV2
j_gene: TRBJ2-1
d_gene: TRBD2
CDR3aa: CASTVAGPYNEQFF
CDR3nt: TGTGCCAGCACTGTAGCGGGGCCCTACAATGAGCAGTTCTTC

abundance: NA
v_gene: TRBV18
j_gene: TRBJ2-7
d_gene: TRBD1
CDR3aa: CASSPTGQRDYEQYF
CDR3nt: TGTGCCAGCTCACCAACGGGACAGCGAGACTACGAGCAGTACTTC

abundance: NA
v_gene: TRBV19
j_gene: TRBJ2-3
d_gene: TRBD1
CDR3aa: CASSTRQGTDTQYF
CDR3nt: TGTGCCAGTAGTACCCGACAGGGTACAGATACGCAGTATTTT

abundance: NA
v_gene: TRBV21-1
j_gene: TRBJ2-5
d_gene: NA
CDR3aa: CASSKEPGETQYF
CDR3nt: TGTGCCAGCAGCAAAGAACCGGGGGAGACCCAGTACTTC

abundance: few
v_gene: TRBV2
j_gene: TRBJ1-1
d_gene: TRBD1
CDR3aa: CASSPVDRVGTEAFF
CDR3nt: TGTGCCAGCAGCCCGGTGGACAGGGTGGGAACTGAAGCTTTCTTT

abundance: NA
v_gene: TRBV6-5
j_gene: TRBJ2-5
d_gene: NA
CDR3aa: CASSLEGYETQYF
CDR3nt: TGTGCCAGCAGTTTGGAGGGGTACGAGACCCAGTACTTC

abundance: NA
v_gene: TRBV5-1
j_gene: TRBJ2-2
d_gene: NA
CDR3aa: CASSLAGSGTGELFF
CDR3nt: TGCGCCAGCAGCTTGGCAGGGTCGGGCACCGGGGAGCTGTTTTTT

abundance: NA
v_gene: TRBV11-3
j_gene: TRBJ2-7
d_gene: NA
CDR3aa: CASSLGQDYEQYF
CDR3nt: TGTGCCAGCAGCTTGGGTCAGGACTACGAGCAGTACTTC

abundance: NA
v_gene: TRBV28
j_gene: TRBJ1-5
d_gene: TRBD1
CDR3aa: CASRATGGEVPQHF
CDR3nt: TGTGCCAGCAGGGCGACAGGGGGCGAGGTGCCCCAGCATTTT

abundance: NA
v_gene: TRBV9
j_gene: TRBJ2-1
d_gene: NA
CDR3aa: CASTVDIGSGREQFF
CDR3nt: TGTGCCAGCACCGTAGATATAGGATCGGGGCGTGAGCAGTTCTTC

abundance: NA
v_gene: TRBV3-1/TRBV3-2
j_gene: TRBJ2-7
d_gene: NA
CDR3aa: CASLSRSYEQYF
CDR3nt: TGTGCCAGCTTAAGCCGGTCCTACGAGCAGTACTTC

abundance: NA
v_gene: TRBV7-2
j_gene: TRBJ2-7
d_gene: TRBD1
CDR3aa: CASSLQTGAYYEQYF
CDR3nt: TGTGCCAGCAGCCTCCAGACAGGGGCCTACTACGAGCAGTACTTC

abundance: few
v_gene: TRBV5-1
j_gene: TRBJ2-7
d_gene: NA
CDR3aa: CASSAGNAWTGYEQYF
CDR3nt: TGCGCCAGCAGCGCGGGGAACGCATGGACAGGCTACGAGCAGTACTTC

abundance: NA
v_gene: TRBV4-1
j_gene: TRBJ2-3
d_gene: NA
CDR3aa: CASSPRPTHHTDTQYF
CDR3nt: TGCGCCAGCTCCCCCCGGCCAACCCACCACACAGATACGCAGTATTTT